Included here is one TCR beta chain sequence, with context. The data originate from a study of blood T cell repertoires in COVID-19. Study as a whole: T cells, B-cell-depleted T cells, or PBMCs provided the cDNA or gDNA that served as material.

This table comes from immunoSEQ multiplex PCR, and its TCRdb copy is limited to in-frame clones, with some not included. The sample lists about 180,000 clones, over 70% seen once, with over 13% in the top ten. Participant age was roughly 18 to 100 years, and participants resided in roughly 24 US areas. Categorization into cohorts depended on clinical history that participants reported. Material for sequencing was PBMCs or T cells enriched from blood (not recorded which). This clonotype was sampled from a man in his sixties who had been exposed to COVID-19.

The CDR3 here is CASSQTGTGRDGYTF. The CDR3 region has the DNA TGTGCCAGCAGTCAAACGGGGACAGGGAGGGATGGCTACACCTTC. This chain joins TRBV5-5 and TRBJ1-2; 9 nucleotides agree with TRBD1. With 5 bases clipped from V and 6 bases from J, the junction kept 11 bases outside the gene matches. This CDR3 is built from 15 residues. The germline gives CDR1 SGHKS, CDR2 YYEKEE (reference sequence).